Shown below are 9 T cell receptor beta chains from a single sample sequenced in a study of shared clonotypes between healthy human individuals. The method was immunoSEQ multiplex PCR; TCRdb's version includes in-frame clones alone and lacks a portion of them. The repertoire includes 2 million to 3 million clones, more than 90% of them detected once, and more than 0.12% sits in the top ten. The sample consisted of naive CD4+ T cells sorted from blood. Subset given: CD45RA+ positively selected. These receptor sequences come from a young man in good health.

V and J are TRBV7-2 and TRBJ2-5; no firm D call. V was shortened by 0 bases and J by 2 bases, with 4 bases between the two germline ends. Germline V gene lookup returns CDR1 SGHTA and CDR2 FQGNSA. This CDR3 region has 13 residues. This CDR3 is CASSLAEQETQYF. CDR3 DNA: TGTGCCAGCAGCTTAGCCGAGCAAGAGACCCAGTACTTC. Full variable domain (remainder filled in from reference TRBV7-2 and TRBJ2-5): GAGVSQSPSNKVTEKGKDVELRCDPISGHTALYWYRQSLGQGLEFLIYFQGNSAPDKSGLPSDRFSAERTGGSVSTLTIQRTQQEDSAVYLCASSLAEQETQYFGPGTRLLVL.

With respect to this clone: This CDR3 is also generated by other DNA sequences in the sample. The V gene is TRBV7-2, the J gene TRBJ1-5; unclear D gene. From germline, CDR1 is SGHTA and CDR2 FQGNSA. There are 13 residues in the CDR3. The V end lost 1 base, the J end lost 5 bases, and 6 bases lay between the germline ends. CDR3: CASSLGLDQPQHF. CDR3 nucleotides: TGTGCCAGCAGCTTAGGGCTGGATCAGCCCCAGCATTTT.

In the case of this clone: Its ends do not fully match the called genes, so a read error is possible. The chain joins TRBV19 to TRBJ2-7; 8 bases agree with TRBD1. Germline V gene lookup returns CDR1 LNHDA and CDR2 SQIVND (reference sequence). CDR3 length: 13 residues. CDR3 protein: CASSIDRGGEQYF. DNA of the CDR3: TGTGCCAGTAGCATAGACAGGGGTGGCGAGCAGTACTTC. Supplemented by reference TRBV19 and TRBJ2-7, the full variable domain reads DGGITQSPKYLFRKEGQNVTLSCEQNLNHDAMYWYRQDPGQGLRLIYYSQIVNDFQKGDIAEGYSVSREKKESFPLTVTSAQKNPTAFYLCASSIDRGGEQYFGPGTRLTVT.

This chain connects TRBV6-1 to TRBJ2-2; no definite D call. The CDR3 is 15 amino acids. Trimming pared 4 bases from V and 0 bases from J, leaving 9 bases between. Germline V lookup: CDR1 MNHNS, CDR2 SASEGT. Written as DNA, the CDR3 is TGTGCCAGCAGTGGAGCAGATACGAACACCGGGGAGCTGTTTTTT. This sequence encodes CASSGADTNTGELFF.

The sample holds a few counts of this clone. The chain recombines TRBV4-2 with TRBJ1-6; no firm D call. Trimming took 3 bases from V and 6 from J, leaving 6 bases between them. CDR1 is LGHNA, CDR2 YNFKEQ, per germline. The CDR3 is 13 amino acids. The CDR3: CASSQGFNSPLHF. The CDR3 DNA reads as TGTGCCAGCAGCCAGGGGTTTAATTCACCCCTCCACTTT.

This chain uses TRBV5-1 with TRBJ2-3; D unclear. V was trimmed by 0 bases and J by 0 bases, leaving 8 bases between them. Germline V lookup: CDR1 SGHRS, CDR2 YFSETQ. The CDR3 contains 15 residues. The CDR3 region is CASSLVTLSTDTQYF. As DNA, the CDR3 is TGCGCCAGCAGCTTGGTGACCCTTAGCACAGATACGCAGTATTTT.

The chain employs TRBV19 and TRBJ1-6; D may be TRBD1 (6 bases). Germline lookup yields CDR1 LNHDA and CDR2 SQIVND (reference sequence). Trimming removed 10 bases at V and 5 bases at J, with 18 bases between. CDR3 size: 15 residues. The CDR3 DNA is TGTGCCACCGCCCCCGGATGGACAGATAATTCACCCCTCCACTTT. Protein product: CATAPGWTDNSPLHF.

The J gene is TRBJ1-2, the V gene TRBV28; D gene ambiguous. The V gene's germline CDR1 is MDHEN and CDR2 SYDVKM. V gave up 3 bases and J gave up 4 bases, with 9 bases separating them. The CDR3 is made up of 13 amino acids. The CDR3 reads CASSFRGFYGYTF. The DNA of the CDR3 is TGTGCCAGCAGTTTCCGAGGGTTCTATGGCTACACCTTC.

This chain uses TRBV7-6 with TRBJ2-7, with a weak D call TRBD1 (6 bases). Germline assignment: CDR1 SGHVS and CDR2 FNYEAQ. Trimming removed 5 bases at V and 1 base at J, with 24 bases between. The CDR3 spans 18 residues. CDR3 in amino acids: CASSPGSLPFGQSYEQYF. In DNA form, the CDR3 reads TGTGCCAGCAGCCCCGGATCTCTTCCTTTCGGACAGTCCTACGAGCAGTACTTC. Based on the CDR3 plus reference TRBV7-6 and TRBJ2-7, the full variable domain is GAGVSQSPRYKVTKRGQDVALRCDPISGHVSLYWYRQALGQGPEFLTYFNYEAQQDKSGLPNDRFSAERPEGSISTLTIQRTEQRDSAMYRCASSPGSLPFGQSYEQYFGPGTRLTVT.